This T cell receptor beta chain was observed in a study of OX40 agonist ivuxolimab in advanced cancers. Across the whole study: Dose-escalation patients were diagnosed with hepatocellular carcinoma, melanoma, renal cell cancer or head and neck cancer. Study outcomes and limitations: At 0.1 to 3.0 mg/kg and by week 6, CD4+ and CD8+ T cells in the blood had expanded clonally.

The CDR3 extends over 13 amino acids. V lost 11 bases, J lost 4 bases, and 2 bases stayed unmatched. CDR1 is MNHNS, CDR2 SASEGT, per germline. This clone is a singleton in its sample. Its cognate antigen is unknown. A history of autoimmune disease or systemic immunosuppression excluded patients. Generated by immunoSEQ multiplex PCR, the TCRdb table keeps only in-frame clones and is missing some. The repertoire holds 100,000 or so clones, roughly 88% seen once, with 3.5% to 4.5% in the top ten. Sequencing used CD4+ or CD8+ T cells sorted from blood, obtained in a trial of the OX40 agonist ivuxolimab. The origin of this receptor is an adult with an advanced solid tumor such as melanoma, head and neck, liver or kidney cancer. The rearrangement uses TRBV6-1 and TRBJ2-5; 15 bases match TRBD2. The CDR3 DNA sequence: TGTGCCGGGGGACTAGCGGGAGGAGAGACCCAGTACTTC. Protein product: CAGGLAGGETQYF.